This TCR beta chain was retrieved from a study of cytomegalovirus exposure and HLA in healthy donors. Study results and limitations: The investigators catalogued 164 TCR beta chains as cytomegalovirus-associated. In a later analysis, V- and J-gene trimming of beta chains associated with a DCLRE1C missense variant, replicated independently. There were reportedly fewer N-insertions in an Asian-associated ancestry cluster than the approximately 630-donor mean, in a later analysis.

60 Vbeta and 13 Jbeta primers were used in PCR. Generated by immunoSEQ multiplex PCR, the TCRdb table keeps only in-frame clones and is missing some. Of roughly 160,000 clones in the sample, roughly 79% were seen once. This clone was observed a handful of times. Its antigen is undetermined. Sequencing was performed on PBMCs. The source of this sequence is a woman between 50 and 59 years old in good health and CMV-seronegative.

CDR3 protein: CASARRQGSGNTIYF. Here the CDR3 DNA reads TGTGCCAGCGCCCGGCGACAGGGTTCTGGAAACACCATATATTTT. J is TRBJ1-3 and V is TRBV6-5; 7 bases map to TRBD1. Per germline, CDR1 MNHEY and CDR2 SVGAGI. The CDR3 covers 15 residues. Losses at the gene ends were 8 bases for V and 1 base for J; bases not matched to a gene: 8.